Here is one T cell receptor beta chain with its context. Participant-reported clinical history was the basis for cohort assignment. A COVID-19 case had been met by exposed participants during the 2 weeks before study entry. This sample stems from a study of blood T cell repertoires in COVID-19. The CDR3 is 16 amino acids. Germline CDR1 and CDR2: MNHEY and SMNVEV (reference sequence). V was clipped by 1 base and J by 4 bases; unmatched bases: 6. TCRdb's table, derived via immunoSEQ multiplex PCR, lists solely in-frame clones and lacks some. The profile shows approximately 270,000 clones, around 90% of them singletons.

The genes are TRBV27 and TRBJ2-1; 8 positions match TRBD2. Sequenced input: PBMCs or T cells enriched from blood (not recorded which). This TCR came from a man aged 40-55 years who had been exposed to COVID-19. Here the CDR3 DNA reads TGTGCCAGCAGTTTATACGGGACTAGTCGTTACAATGAGCAGTTCTTC. Its protein is CASSLYGTSRYNEQFF.